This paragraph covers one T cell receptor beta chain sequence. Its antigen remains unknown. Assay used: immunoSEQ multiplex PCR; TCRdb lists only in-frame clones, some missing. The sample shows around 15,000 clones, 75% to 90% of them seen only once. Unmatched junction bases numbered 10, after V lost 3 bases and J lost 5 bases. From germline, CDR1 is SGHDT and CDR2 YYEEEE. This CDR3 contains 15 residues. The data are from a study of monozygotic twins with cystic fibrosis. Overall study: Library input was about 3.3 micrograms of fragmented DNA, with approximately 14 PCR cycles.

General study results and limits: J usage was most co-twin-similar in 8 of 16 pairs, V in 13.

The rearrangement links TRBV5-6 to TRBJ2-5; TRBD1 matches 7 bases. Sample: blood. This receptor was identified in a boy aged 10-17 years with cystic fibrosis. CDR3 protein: CASSSRQGLWETQYF. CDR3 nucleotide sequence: TGTGCCAGCAGCTCCCGACAGGGATTATGGGAGACCCAGTACTTC.